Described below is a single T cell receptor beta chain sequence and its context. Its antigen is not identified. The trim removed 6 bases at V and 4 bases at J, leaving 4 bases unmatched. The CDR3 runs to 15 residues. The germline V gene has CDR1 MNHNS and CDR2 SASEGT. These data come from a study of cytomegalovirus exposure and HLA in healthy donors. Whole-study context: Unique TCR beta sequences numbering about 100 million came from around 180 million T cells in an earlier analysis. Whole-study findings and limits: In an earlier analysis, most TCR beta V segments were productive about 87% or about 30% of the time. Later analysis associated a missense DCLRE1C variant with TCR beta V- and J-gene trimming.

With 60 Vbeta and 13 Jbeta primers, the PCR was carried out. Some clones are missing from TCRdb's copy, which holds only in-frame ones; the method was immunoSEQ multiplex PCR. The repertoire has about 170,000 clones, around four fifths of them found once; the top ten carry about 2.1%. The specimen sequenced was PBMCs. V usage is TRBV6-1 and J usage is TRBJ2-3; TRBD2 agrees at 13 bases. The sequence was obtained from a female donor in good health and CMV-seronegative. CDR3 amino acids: CASRGTSGAPDTQYF. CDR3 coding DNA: TGTGCCAGCAGGGGGACTAGCGGGGCCCCAGATACGCAGTATTTT.